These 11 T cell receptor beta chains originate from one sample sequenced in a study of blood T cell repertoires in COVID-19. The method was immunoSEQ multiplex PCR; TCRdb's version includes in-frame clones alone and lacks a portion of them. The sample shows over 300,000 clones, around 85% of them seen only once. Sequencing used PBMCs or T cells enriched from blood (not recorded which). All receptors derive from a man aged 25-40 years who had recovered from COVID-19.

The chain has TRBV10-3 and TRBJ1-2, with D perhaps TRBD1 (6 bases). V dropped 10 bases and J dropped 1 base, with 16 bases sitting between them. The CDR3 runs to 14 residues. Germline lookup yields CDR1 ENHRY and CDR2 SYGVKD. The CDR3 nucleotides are TGTGCCACTACAGGGTCGGATTTTAACTATGGCTACACCTTC. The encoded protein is CATTGSDFNYGYTF.

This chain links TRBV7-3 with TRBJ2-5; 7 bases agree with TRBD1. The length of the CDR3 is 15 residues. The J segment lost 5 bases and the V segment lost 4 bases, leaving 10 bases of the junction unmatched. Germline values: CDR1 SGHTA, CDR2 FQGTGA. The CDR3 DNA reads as TGTGCCAGCAGCTCGACAGGGTCTAAGGACGAGACCCAGTACTTC. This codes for CASSSTGSKDETQYF.

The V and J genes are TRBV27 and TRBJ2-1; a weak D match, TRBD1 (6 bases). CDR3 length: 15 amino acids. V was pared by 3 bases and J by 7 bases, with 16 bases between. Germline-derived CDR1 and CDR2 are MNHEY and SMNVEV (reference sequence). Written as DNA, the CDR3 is TGTGCCAGCAGTTTTAATGGGGGCGCTGAAAATGAGCAGTTCTTC. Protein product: CASSFNGGAENEQFF.

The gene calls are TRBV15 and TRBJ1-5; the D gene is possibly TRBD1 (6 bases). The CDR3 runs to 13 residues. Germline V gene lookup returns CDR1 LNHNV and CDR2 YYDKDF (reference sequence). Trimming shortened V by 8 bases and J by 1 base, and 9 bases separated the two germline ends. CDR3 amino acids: CATAQGSNQPQHF. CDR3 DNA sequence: TGTGCCACCGCACAGGGCAGCAATCAGCCCCAGCATTTT.

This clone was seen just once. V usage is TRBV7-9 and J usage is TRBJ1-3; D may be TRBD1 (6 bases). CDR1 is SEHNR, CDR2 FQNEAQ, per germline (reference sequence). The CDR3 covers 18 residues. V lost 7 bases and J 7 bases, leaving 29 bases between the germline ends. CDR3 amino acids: CASTYFGGILGGANTIYF. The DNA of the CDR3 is TGTGCCAGCACCTATTTCGGTGGAATACTAGGGGGTGCGAACACCATATATTTT. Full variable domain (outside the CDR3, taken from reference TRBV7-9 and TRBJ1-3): DTGVSQNPRHKITKRGQNVTFRCDPISEHNRLYWYRQTLGQGPEFLTYFQNEAQLEKSRLLSDRFSAERPKGSFSTLEIQRTEQGDSAMYLCASTYFGGILGGANTIYFGEGSWLTVV.

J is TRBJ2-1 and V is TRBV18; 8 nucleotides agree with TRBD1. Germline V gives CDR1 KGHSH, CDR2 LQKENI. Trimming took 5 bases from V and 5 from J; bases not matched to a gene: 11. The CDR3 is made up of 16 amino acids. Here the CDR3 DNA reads TGTGCCAGCTCATCACGATTTAGGACAGGGCACAATGAGCAGTTCTTC. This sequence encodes CASSSRFRTGHNEQFF.

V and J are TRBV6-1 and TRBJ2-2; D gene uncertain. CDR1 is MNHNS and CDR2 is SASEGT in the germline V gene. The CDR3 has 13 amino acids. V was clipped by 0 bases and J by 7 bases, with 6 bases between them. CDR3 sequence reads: CASSEAFNGELFF. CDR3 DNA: TGTGCCAGCAGTGAAGCTTTTAACGGGGAGCTGTTTTTT.

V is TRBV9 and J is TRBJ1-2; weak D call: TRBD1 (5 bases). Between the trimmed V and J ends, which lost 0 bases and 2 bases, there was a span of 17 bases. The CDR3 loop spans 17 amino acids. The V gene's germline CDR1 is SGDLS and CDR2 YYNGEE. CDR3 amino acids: CASSVGRGLGQNYGYTF. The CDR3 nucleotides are TGTGCCAGCAGCGTAGGAAGAGGATTGGGGCAGAACTATGGCTACACCTTC.

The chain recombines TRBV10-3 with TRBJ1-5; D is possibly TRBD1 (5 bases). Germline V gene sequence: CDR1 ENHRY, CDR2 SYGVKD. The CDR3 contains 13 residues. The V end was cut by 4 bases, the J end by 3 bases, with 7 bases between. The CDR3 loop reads CAISGQNNQPQHF. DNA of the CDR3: TGTGCCATCAGTGGACAGAACAATCAGCCCCAGCATTTT.

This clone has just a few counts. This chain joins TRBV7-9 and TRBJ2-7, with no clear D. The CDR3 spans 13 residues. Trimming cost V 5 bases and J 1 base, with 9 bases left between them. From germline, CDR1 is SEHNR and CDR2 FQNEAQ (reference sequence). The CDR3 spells CASSPSRSYEQYF. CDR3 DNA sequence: TGTGCCAGCAGCCCGAGTCGGTCCTACGAGCAGTACTTC.

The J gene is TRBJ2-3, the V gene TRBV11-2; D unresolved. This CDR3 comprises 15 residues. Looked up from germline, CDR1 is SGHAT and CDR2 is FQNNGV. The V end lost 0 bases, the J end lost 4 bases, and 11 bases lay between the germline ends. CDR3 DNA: TGTGCCAGCAGCTTAGATCTGTGGGCCGCAGATACGCAGTATTTT. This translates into CASSLDLWAADTQYF.